This T cell receptor (beta chain) emerged from a study of regulatory T cells in long-lasting Graves disease. Construction of the TCR beta libraries employed iRepertoire HTBI primers in conjunction with Arm-PCR of CDR3 regions. Using its own MiXCR run on the multiplex PCR reads, TCRdb lists one record per CDR3 protein. Of 580,000 or so distinct CDR3 sequences listed, around 15% are singletons. The CDR3 runs 14 residues. CDR1 and CDR2 from the germline V gene are DFQATT and SNEGSKA (reference sequence). The J segment lost 7 bases and the V segment lost 1 base, leaving 6 bases of the junction unmatched. Overall study results and limits: Segments TRBV28, TRBJ1-2 and TRBJ2-5 showed preferential usage in persistent disease.

Time point specified: newly diagnosed GD, antithyroid drugs for less than 3 months. Isolated PBMC RNA provided the starting material for the TCR library. An endocrinology department located in Xi'an, China, was where the patients came from. Worth noting for this clonotype: Its antigen remains unknown.

This sample also belongs to another study, concerning T cells in Graves' hyperthyroidism and ophthalmopathy.

The receptor's source is a man between 18 and 35 years old with Graves disease. The chain couples TRBV20-1 to TRBJ2-1, with 8 bases that match TRBD2. Source: peripheral blood mononuclear cells (PBMCs), taken at new diagnosis, from a patient treated with antithyroid drugs. CDR3 protein: CSARVGTRENEQFF. The DNA for the CDR3 is TGCAGTGCTAGAGTTGGGACTAGAGAAAATGAGCAGTTCTTC.